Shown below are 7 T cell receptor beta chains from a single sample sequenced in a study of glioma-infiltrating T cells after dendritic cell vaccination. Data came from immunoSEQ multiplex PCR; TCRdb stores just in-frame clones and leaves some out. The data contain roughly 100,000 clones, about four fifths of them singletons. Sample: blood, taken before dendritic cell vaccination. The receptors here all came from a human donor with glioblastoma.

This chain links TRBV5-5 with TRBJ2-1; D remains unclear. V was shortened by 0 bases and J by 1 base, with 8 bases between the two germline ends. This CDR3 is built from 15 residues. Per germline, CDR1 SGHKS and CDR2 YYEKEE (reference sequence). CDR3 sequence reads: CASSLVGSSYNEQFF. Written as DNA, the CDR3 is TGTGCCAGCAGCTTGGTCGGGTCGTCCTACAATGAGCAGTTCTTC.

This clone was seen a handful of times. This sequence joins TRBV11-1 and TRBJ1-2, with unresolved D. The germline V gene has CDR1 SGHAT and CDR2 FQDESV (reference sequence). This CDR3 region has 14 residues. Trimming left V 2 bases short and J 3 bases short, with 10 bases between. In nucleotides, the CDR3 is TGTGCCAGCAGCTTATCGGGAATCGACTATGGCTACACCTTC. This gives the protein CASSLSGIDYGYTF.

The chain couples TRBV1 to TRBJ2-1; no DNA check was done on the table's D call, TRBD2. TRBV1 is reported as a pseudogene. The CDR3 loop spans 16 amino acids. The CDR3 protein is CTSSQGSRGGANEQFF. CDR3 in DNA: TGCACCAGCAGCCAGGGCTCTCGGGGGGGCGCAAATGAGCAGTTCTTC.

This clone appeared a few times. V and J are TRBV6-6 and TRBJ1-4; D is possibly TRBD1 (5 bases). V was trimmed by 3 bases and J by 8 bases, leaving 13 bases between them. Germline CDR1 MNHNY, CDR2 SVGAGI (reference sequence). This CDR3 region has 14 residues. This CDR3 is CASSYVRGREKLFF. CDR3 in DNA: TGTGCCAGCAGTTATGTGCGGGGGAGGGAAAAACTGTTTTTT.

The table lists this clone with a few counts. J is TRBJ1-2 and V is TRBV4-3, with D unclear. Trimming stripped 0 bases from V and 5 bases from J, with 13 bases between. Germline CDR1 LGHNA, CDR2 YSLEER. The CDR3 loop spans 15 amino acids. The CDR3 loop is CASSQDPGSDYGYTF. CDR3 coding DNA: TGCGCCAGCAGCCAAGATCCGGGGTCTGATTATGGCTACACCTTC.

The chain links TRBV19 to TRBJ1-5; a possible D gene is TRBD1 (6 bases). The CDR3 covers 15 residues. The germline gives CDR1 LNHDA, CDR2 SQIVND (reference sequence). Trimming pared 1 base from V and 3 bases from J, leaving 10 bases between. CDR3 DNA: TGTGCCAGTAGTATAGGGACAGAACTCAATCAGCCCCAGCATTTT. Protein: CASSIGTELNQPQHF.

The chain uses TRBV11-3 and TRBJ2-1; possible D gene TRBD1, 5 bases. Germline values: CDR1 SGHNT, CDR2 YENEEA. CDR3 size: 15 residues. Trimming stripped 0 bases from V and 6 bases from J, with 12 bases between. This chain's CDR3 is CASSLDRAGSNEQFF. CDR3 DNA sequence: TGTGCCAGCAGCTTAGATAGGGCAGGGTCCAATGAGCAGTTCTTC.